This entry lists 32 T cell receptor beta chains sequenced from one sample in a study of shared clonotypes between healthy human individuals (dated by TCRdb to between 2020 and 2021). Libraries came from the immunoSEQ multiplex PCR assay. As stored in TCRdb, this immuneACCESS dataset retains in-frame rearrangements with V and J assigned. A fraction of the clones does not appear; measured against another copy, unresolved V genes explain less than half of the discrepancy, and the remainder lacks a known reason. The sample table records approximately 1.9 million clones; around 95% of these occur just once. The ten largest account for less than 2% of the sample. CD8 naive samples were obtained by positive selection for CCR7 among CD45RO-negative cells, yielding a CD45RA+CCR7+ population from which TemRA cells were excluded. The specimen sequenced was naive CD8+ T cells from PBMCs. Per the publication, the cell subset or site label means: CD45RA+CCR7+. The receptors here all came from a young man in good health. Some clones in this sample may be carry-over from other donors' samples.

The chain is built from TRBV11-2 and TRBJ2-3; no clear D. This CDR3 is built from 14 residues. Germline V lookup: CDR1 SGHAT, CDR2 FQNNGV. With 1 base removed from V and 1 base from J, the gap between germline ends came to 6 bases. DNA for the CDR3: TGTGCCAGCAGCTTAGTATTGGGCACAGATACGCAGTATTTT. It codes for CASSLVLGTDTQYF.

This sequence joins TRBV2 and TRBJ1-1; D is undetermined. Germline V gene sequence: CDR1 SNHLY, CDR2 FYNNEI. V dropped 5 bases and J dropped 0 bases, with 7 bases sitting between them. The CDR3 contains 13 residues. The CDR3, as DNA: TGTGCCAGCAGTTTTACAGTGAACACTGAAGCTTTCTTT. Protein product: CASSFTVNTEAFF.

This clone has only one observation. The chain uses TRBV7-4 and TRBJ2-7; the match to TRBD2 covers 11 bases. After removal of 5 bases from V and 3 bases from J, the junction contained 18 bases not matched to a gene. There are 19 residues in the CDR3. CDR1 SGHVT and CDR2 SQSDAQ come from the germline V gene. The CDR3 spells CASSPSTGTSGCGGYEQYF. DNA for the CDR3: TGTGCCAGCAGCCCATCAACCGGGACTAGCGGTTGCGGGGGCTACGAGCAGTACTTC.

The V gene is TRBV5-1, the J gene TRBJ1-5, with TRBD1 matching over 9 bases. The CDR3 extends over 15 amino acids. The germline V gene has CDR1 SGHRS and CDR2 YFSETQ. The trim removed 4 bases at V and 3 bases at J, leaving 5 bases unmatched. CDR3 nucleotide sequence: TGCGCCAGCAGCCCGGGGACAGGGATCAATCAGCCCCAGCATTTT. Translation: CASSPGTGINQPQHF.

The V call is TRBV4-2, the J call TRBJ2-3, with D perhaps matching TRBD1 (5 bases). CDR1 and CDR2 (germline): LGHNA, YNFKEQ. Trimming pared 1 base from V and 2 bases from J, leaving 19 bases between. The CDR3 extends over 18 amino acids. CDR3 loop: CASSQGVGAPSLTDTQYF. CDR3 bases: TGTGCCAGCAGCCAAGGGGTAGGGGCCCCCAGCCTCACAGATACGCAGTATTTT.

As to this clone: One end of the junction is discordant with germline, which a read error may explain. The V call is TRBV5-4, the J call TRBJ2-7, with TRBD2 as a possible D gene (6 bases). In germline, CDR1 is SGHNT, CDR2 YYREEE (reference sequence). The CDR3 is 17 residues long. Here the CDR3 reads CASSLGAYSGISSEQYF. The CDR3 nucleotides are TGTGCCAGCAGCTTGGGGGCCTATAGCGGTATCTCCTCCGAGCAGTACTTC.

The V gene is TRBV28, the J gene TRBJ1-2, with TRBD1 identical over 9 bases. Losses at the gene ends were 5 bases for V and 0 bases for J; bases not matched to a gene: 7. Germline CDR1 reads MDHEN; CDR2 reads SYDVKM. The CDR3 runs to 16 residues. The CDR3: CASSGDREGANYGYTF. CDR3 bases: TGTGCCAGCAGTGGGGACAGGGAGGGAGCTAACTATGGCTACACCTTC.

This chain connects TRBV27 to TRBJ2-3; D unclear. With 1 base removed from V and 2 bases from J, the gap between germline ends came to 10 bases. This CDR3 region has 15 residues. Germline-derived CDR1 and CDR2 are MNHEY and SMNVEV (reference sequence). The CDR3 sequence is CASSLYPRATDTQYF. As DNA, the CDR3 is TGTGCCAGCAGTTTATACCCACGAGCCACAGATACGCAGTATTTT.

The V call is TRBV28, the J call TRBJ1-4; weak D call: TRBD1 (5 bases). This CDR3 contains 16 residues. Trimming took 4 bases from V and 4 from J, leaving 16 bases between them. Germline V gene lookup returns CDR1 MDHEN and CDR2 SYDVKM. CDR3 sequence reads: CASSSPSDSRNEKLFF. The CDR3 DNA is TGTGCCAGCAGTTCCCCGTCCGACAGTCGTAATGAAAAACTGTTTTTT.

The V call is TRBV28, the J call TRBJ2-7; D is unresolved. V lost 6 bases and J 0 bases, leaving 18 bases between the germline ends. The CDR3 has 16 amino acids. Germline loops: CDR1 MDHEN, CDR2 SYDVKM. The CDR3, as DNA: TGTGCCAGCAGCTCTCCCAGTGACTCAACCTCCTACGAGCAGTACTTC. This codes for CASSSPSDSTSYEQYF.

V gene TRBV10-3 combines with J gene TRBJ1-1; D unresolved. Trimming left V 4 bases short and J 8 bases short, with 11 bases between. CDR3 size: 12 residues. The germline gives CDR1 ENHRY, CDR2 SYGVKD. The CDR3 is CAISARLREAFF. The CDR3 coding sequence is TGTGCCATCAGTGCTCGCTTGAGAGAAGCTTTCTTT.

This chain uses TRBV7-8 with TRBJ2-7; D is possibly TRBD2 (6 bases). CDR1 and CDR2 from the germline V gene are SGHVS and FQNEAQ. This CDR3 contains 17 residues. V was pared by 5 bases and J by 3 bases, with 23 bases between. CDR3 nucleotides: TGTGCCAGCAGCCCAAAAAGTACGGGACTCTCCTTCTACGAGCAGTACTTC. Translation gives CASSPKSTGLSFYEQYF.

The CDR3 nucleotides read TGTGCCAGCAGTGACATCACCAGGGGTGGGGAAAAACTGTTTTTT. Its protein is CASSDITRGGEKLFF. This chain joins TRBV2 and TRBJ1-4; maybe TRBD1 (6 bases). The germline gives CDR1 SNHLY, CDR2 FYNNEI. Trimming shortened V by 3 bases and J by 8 bases, and 16 bases separated the two germline ends. This CDR3 has 15 residues.

J is TRBJ1-1 and V is TRBV7-9, with a weak D call TRBD1 (5 bases). This CDR3 region has 14 residues. From germline, CDR1 is SEHNR and CDR2 FQNEAQ (reference sequence). Trimming took 5 bases from V and 8 from J, leaving 18 bases between them. In DNA, the CDR3 is TGTGCCAGCAGCGGGAGGACGGGGGGAGAAGAAGCTTTCTTT. Translation gives CASSGRTGGEEAFF.

The chain uses TRBV9 and TRBJ2-2; TRBD2 matches at 8 bases. The CDR3 has 19 residues. The V gene's germline CDR1 is SGDLS and CDR2 YYNGEE. V shed 1 base, J shed 3 bases, and the junction held 14 bases outside the gene matches. The CDR3 spells CASSVSPVAGRLDTGELFF. The CDR3 nucleotides read TGTGCCAGCAGCGTATCGCCGGTAGCGGGGCGGCTCGACACCGGGGAGCTGTTTTTT.

The rearrangement uses TRBV4-1 and TRBJ1-2, with D perhaps TRBD1 (5 bases). The V end was cut by 4 bases, the J end by 8 bases, with 11 bases between. Germline CDR1 reads MGHRA; CDR2 reads YSYEKL. The CDR3 totals 12 residues. In DNA form, the CDR3 reads TGCGCCAGCAGCCCGTTGGGGGGGGGCTACACCTTC. Protein product: CASSPLGGGYTF.

The DNA for the CDR3 is TGTGCCAGCAGTACGCGACAGGGGTACCAAGAGACCCAGTACTTC. This sequence encodes CASSTRQGYQETQYF. V usage is TRBV27 and J usage is TRBJ2-5; 8 nucleotides match TRBD1. Germline assignment: CDR1 MNHEY and CDR2 SMNVEV (reference sequence). This CDR3 is 15 amino acids long. The J segment lost 0 bases and the V segment lost 5 bases, leaving 5 bases of the junction unmatched.

The CDR3 sequence is CASSYLDKNTEAFF. In nucleotides, the CDR3 is TGTGCCAGCAGTTATTTGGACAAGAACACTGAAGCTTTCTTT. J is TRBJ1-1 and V is TRBV28, with D tentatively TRBD1 (5 bases). Germline V CDR1 and CDR2: MDHEN, SYDVKM. The V end was cut by 4 bases, the J end by 1 base, with 10 bases between. This CDR3 contains 14 residues.

The chain combines TRBV14 with TRBJ1-2; D gene unclear. Germline V gives CDR1 SGHDN, CDR2 FVKESK. Trimming took 4 bases from V and 10 from J, leaving 19 bases between them. The length of the CDR3 is 14 residues. CDR3 sequence (DNA): TGTGCCAGCAGCCGAGTTTCAGGTTCTATGGACTACACCTTC. It specifies CASSRVSGSMDYTF.

This clone was picked up one time. J is TRBJ1-5 and V is TRBV15, with unresolved D. Deletions cut 4 bases from V and 6 bases from J, with 19 bases between. Germline V gene lookup returns CDR1 LNHNV and CDR2 YYDKDF (reference sequence). This CDR3 has 16 amino acids. The CDR3 is CATSKRGALSPQPQHF. The CDR3 nucleotides read TGTGCCACCAGCAAACGGGGAGCCCTATCCCCTCAGCCCCAGCATTTT.

The chain uses TRBV13 and TRBJ2-1, with D possibly TRBD1 on 5 matching bases. Trimming took 0 bases from V and 0 from J, leaving 9 bases between them. Germline V gives CDR1 PRHDT, CDR2 FYEKMQ (reference sequence). The CDR3 spans 16 residues. In DNA form, the CDR3 reads TGTGCCAGCAGCTTAGGCGATGGGGCCTCCTACAATGAGCAGTTCTTC. Translation gives CASSLGDGASYNEQFF.

The genes are TRBV19 and TRBJ1-1, with D perhaps TRBD1 (5 bases). CDR1 is LNHDA, CDR2 SQIVND, per germline (reference sequence). V lost 4 bases and J lost 5, with 17 bases in between. This CDR3 region has 15 residues. Here the CDR3 DNA reads TGTGCCAGTAGTACGCGGGACTCAGGTGAGACTGAAGCTTTCTTT. Translated: CASSTRDSGETEAFF.

The CDR3 loop is CASSLGAREQFF. CDR3 coding DNA: TGTGCCAGCAGCTTAGGAGCGAGGGAGCAGTTCTTC. The chain recombines TRBV5-5 with TRBJ2-1, with D hard to call. From germline, CDR1 is SGHKS and CDR2 YYEKEE (reference sequence). The CDR3 runs to 12 residues. Trimming took off 2 bases at V and 10 bases at J, with 10 bases between the two ends. The full variable domain, its missing parts supplied by reference TRBV5-5 and TRBJ2-1, is DAGVTQSPTHLIKTRGQQVTLRCSPISGHKSVSWYQQVLGQGPQFIFQYYEKEERGRGNFPDRFSARQFPNYSSELNVNALLLGDSALYLCASSLGAREQFFGPGTRLTVL.

The J gene is TRBJ1-1, the V gene TRBV7-9; D is unclear. The germline CDR1 and CDR2 sequences are SEHNR and FQNEAQ (reference sequence). The CDR3 totals 17 residues. The V gene lost 4 bases and the J gene lost 0 bases, with 18 bases spanning the gap. As DNA, the CDR3 is TGTGCCAGCAGCTCACCCCCAGGCGGAAGTCTGAACACTGAAGCTTTCTTT. Protein sequence: CASSSPPGGSLNTEAFF.

This clone was seen only once. This chain links TRBV27 with TRBJ1-3; D gene uncertain. This CDR3 contains 15 residues. Germline loops: CDR1 MNHEY, CDR2 SMNVEV (reference sequence). V was cut by 4 bases and J by 4 bases, with 14 bases left in between. The CDR3 region has the DNA TGTGCCAGCAGTTCCTACGCCGGTTTCGGAAACACCATATATTTT. Its protein product is CASSSYAGFGNTIYF.

This clone appeared a few times. Other DNA sequences in this specimen translate into the identical CDR3. The CDR3 is CASSLGGDTEAFF. Written as DNA, the CDR3 is TGTGCCAGCAGCTTGGGCGGCGACACTGAAGCTTTCTTT. The chain uses TRBV5-4 and TRBJ1-1, with D unclear. Trimming took 0 bases from V and 3 from J, leaving 6 bases between them. Germline loops: CDR1 SGHNT, CDR2 YYREEE (reference sequence). The CDR3 length is 13 residues.

This chain links TRBV6-5 with TRBJ2-1; 8 bases are shared with TRBD2. The trim removed 0 bases at V and 5 bases at J, leaving 6 bases unmatched. The length of the CDR3 is 16 residues. The germline CDR1 and CDR2 sequences are MNHEY and SVGAGI. The CDR3 protein is CASSYSGTSLHNEQFF. Here the CDR3 DNA reads TGTGCCAGCAGTTACTCAGGGACTAGTCTCCACAATGAGCAGTTCTTC.

The rearrangement uses TRBV27 and TRBJ2-7; D not certain. Germline-derived CDR1 and CDR2 are MNHEY and SMNVEV (reference sequence). This CDR3 contains 12 residues. The V and J ends lost 0 bases and 6 bases respectively, with 6 bases between them. The CDR3 loop reads CASSLSGIEQYF. The CDR3 DNA reads as TGTGCCAGCAGTTTATCTGGGATCGAGCAGTACTTC.

This sequence joins TRBV27 and TRBJ1-1; the D gene is possibly TRBD1 (5 bases). V was cut by 2 bases and J by 4 bases, with 14 bases left in between. The germline V gene encodes CDR1 MNHEY and CDR2 SMNVEV (reference sequence). The CDR3 consists of 15 residues. This CDR3 reads CASSLTLGGGTEAFF. CDR3 in DNA: TGTGCCAGCAGTTTAACCCTCGGGGGTGGCACTGAAGCTTTCTTT.

The chain uses TRBV9 and TRBJ2-1; tentatively, D is TRBD2 (6 bases). Germline V gene sequence: CDR1 SGDLS, CDR2 YYNGEE. With 0 bases removed from V and 3 bases from J, the gap between germline ends came to 10 bases. The CDR3 is made up of 15 amino acids. CDR3 nucleotides: TGTGCCAGCAGCGTAGACGGGAGACGCTACAATGAGCAGTTCTTC. Translating it yields CASSVDGRRYNEQFF.

As concerns this clone: Other DNA sequences in the same sample also yield this CDR3. The chain uses TRBV7-9 and TRBJ2-1; 11 bases match TRBD2. V lost 5 bases to trimming and J lost 4 bases; unmatched junction nucleotides: 4. Germline CDR1 reads SEHNR; CDR2 reads FQNEAQ (reference sequence). The CDR3 extends over 15 amino acids. This CDR3 reads CASSPTSGKYNEQFF. CDR3 in DNA: TGTGCCAGCAGCCCGACTAGCGGGAAATACAATGAGCAGTTCTTC.

This chain joins TRBV6-5 and TRBJ2-3; D is unclear. CDR1 is MNHEY and CDR2 is SVGAGI in the germline V gene. Trimming took 0 bases from V and 4 from J, leaving 8 bases between them. The CDR3 spans 14 residues. Here the CDR3 reads CASSYSRIPDTQYF. The CDR3 nucleotides are TGTGCCAGCAGTTACTCAAGGATCCCAGATACGCAGTATTTT.